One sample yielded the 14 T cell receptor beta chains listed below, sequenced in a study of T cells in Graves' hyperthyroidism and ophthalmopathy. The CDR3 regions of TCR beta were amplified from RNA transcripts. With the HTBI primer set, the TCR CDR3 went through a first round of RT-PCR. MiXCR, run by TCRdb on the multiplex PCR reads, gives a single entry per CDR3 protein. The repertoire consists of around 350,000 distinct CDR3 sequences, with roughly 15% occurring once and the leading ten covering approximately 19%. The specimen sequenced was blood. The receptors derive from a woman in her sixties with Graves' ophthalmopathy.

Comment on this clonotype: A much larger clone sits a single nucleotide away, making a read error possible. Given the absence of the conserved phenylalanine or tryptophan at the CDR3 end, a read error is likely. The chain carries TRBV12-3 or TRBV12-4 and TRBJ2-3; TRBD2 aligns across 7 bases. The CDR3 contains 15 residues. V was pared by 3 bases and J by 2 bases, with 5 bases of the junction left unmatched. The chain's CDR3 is CASSLRLAVTDTQYL. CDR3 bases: TGTGCCAGCAGTTTGAGGCTAGCGGTCACAGATACGCAGTATCTT.

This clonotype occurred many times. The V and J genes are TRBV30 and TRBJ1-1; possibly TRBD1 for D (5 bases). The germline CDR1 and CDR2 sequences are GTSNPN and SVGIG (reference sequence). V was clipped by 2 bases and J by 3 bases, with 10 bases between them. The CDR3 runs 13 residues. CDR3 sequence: CAWSRGADTEAFF. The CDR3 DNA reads TGTGCCTGGAGTAGGGGCGCCGACACTGAAGCTTTCTTT.

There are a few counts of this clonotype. In DNA form, the CDR3 reads TGCGCCAGCACCTCTGACGGTAGCGGTTTCACCGGGGAGCTGTTTTTT. This codes for CASTSDGSGFTGELFF. The chain joins TRBV4-1 to TRBJ2-2; perhaps TRBD2 as D (6 bases). Germline-derived CDR1 and CDR2 are MGHRA and YSYEKL. The CDR3 totals 16 residues. The ends were cut back, 7 bases at V and 4 bases at J, with 19 bases in the middle.

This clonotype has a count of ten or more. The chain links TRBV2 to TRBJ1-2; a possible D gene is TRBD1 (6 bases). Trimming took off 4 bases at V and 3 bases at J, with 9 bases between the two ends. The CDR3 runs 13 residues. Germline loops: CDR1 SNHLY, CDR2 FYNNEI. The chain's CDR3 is CASSGQDHYGYTF. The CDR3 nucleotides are TGTGCCAGCAGTGGACAGGACCACTATGGCTACACCTTC. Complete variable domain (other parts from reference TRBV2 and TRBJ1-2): EPEVTQTPSHQVTQMGQEVILRCVPISNHLYFYWYRQILGQKVEFLVSFYNNEISEKSEIFDDQFSVERPDGSNFTLKIRSTKLEDSAMYFCASSGQDHYGYTFGSGTRLTVV.

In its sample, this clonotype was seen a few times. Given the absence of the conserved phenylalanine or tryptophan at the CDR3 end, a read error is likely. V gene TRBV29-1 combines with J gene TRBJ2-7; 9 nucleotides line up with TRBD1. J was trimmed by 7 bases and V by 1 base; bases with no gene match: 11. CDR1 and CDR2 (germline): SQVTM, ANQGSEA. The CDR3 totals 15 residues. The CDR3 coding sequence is TGCAGCGTTGAAGGGGGGAGGACAGGGGTTAGGGAGCAGTACCTC. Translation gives CSVEGGRTGVREQYL.

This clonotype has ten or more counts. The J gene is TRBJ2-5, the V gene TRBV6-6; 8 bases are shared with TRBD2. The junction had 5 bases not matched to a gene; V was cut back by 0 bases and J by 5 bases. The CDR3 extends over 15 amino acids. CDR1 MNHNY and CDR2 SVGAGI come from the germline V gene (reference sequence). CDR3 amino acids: CASSYSGAGAETQYF. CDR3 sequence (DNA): TGTGCCAGCAGTTACTCAGGAGCGGGAGCGGAGACCCAGTACTTC.

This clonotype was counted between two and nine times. Written as DNA, the CDR3 is TGCAGTGCTAGCCTCGTGGCAGGGCTTTATCAGCCCCAGCATTTT. It translates to CSASLVAGLYQPQHF. The genes are TRBV20-1 and TRBJ1-5, with TRBD1 as a possible D gene (5 bases). V lost 3 bases, J lost 5 bases, and 17 bases lay in between. CDR1 is DFQATT, CDR2 SNEGSKA, per germline (reference sequence). This CDR3 contains 15 residues.

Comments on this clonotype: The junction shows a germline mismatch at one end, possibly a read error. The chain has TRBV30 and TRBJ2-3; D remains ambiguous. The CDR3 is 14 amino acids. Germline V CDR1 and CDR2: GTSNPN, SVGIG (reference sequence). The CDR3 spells CARSVFGSTDTQYF. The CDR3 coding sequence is TGTGCCCGGAGTGTATTCGGGAGCACAGATACGCAGTATTTT.

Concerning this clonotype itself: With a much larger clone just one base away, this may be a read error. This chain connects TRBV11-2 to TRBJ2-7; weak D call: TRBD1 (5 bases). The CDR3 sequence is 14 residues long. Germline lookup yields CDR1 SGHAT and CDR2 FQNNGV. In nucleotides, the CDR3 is TGTGCCAGCAGCTTGCGTAGGGGCTCCTACGGGCAGTACTTC. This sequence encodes CASSLRRGSYGQYF.

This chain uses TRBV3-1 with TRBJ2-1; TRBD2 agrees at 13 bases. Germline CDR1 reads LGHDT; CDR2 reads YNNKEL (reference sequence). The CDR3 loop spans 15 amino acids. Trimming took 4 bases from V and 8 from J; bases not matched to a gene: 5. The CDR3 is CASSPKLAGGHEQFF. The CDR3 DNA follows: TGTGCCAGCAGCCCGAAACTAGCGGGAGGGCATGAGCAGTTCTTC.

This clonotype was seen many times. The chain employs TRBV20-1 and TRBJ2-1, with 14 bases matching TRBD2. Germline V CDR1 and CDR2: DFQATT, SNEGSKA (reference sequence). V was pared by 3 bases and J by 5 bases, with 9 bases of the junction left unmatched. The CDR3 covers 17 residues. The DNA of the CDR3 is TGCAGTGCTAGGCGACTAGCGGGAGGGCGCGCGGACAATGAGCAGTTCTTC. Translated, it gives CSARRLAGGRADNEQFF.

CDR3 in DNA: TGCAGTGCTATCGGGACCAATGAGCAGTTCTTC. Protein: CSAIGTNEQFF. The V call is TRBV20-1, the J call TRBJ2-1, with D perhaps TRBD1 or TRBD2 (5 bases each). There are 11 residues in the CDR3. V dropped 4 bases and J dropped 6 bases, with 7 bases sitting between them. In germline, CDR1 is DFQATT, CDR2 SNEGSKA (reference sequence).

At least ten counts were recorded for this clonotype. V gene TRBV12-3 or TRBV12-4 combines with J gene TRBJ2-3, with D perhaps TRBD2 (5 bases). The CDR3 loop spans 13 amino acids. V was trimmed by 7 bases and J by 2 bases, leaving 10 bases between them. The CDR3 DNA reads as TGTGCCAGCACCGGACTGTACACAGATACGCAGTATTTT. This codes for CASTGLYTDTQYF.

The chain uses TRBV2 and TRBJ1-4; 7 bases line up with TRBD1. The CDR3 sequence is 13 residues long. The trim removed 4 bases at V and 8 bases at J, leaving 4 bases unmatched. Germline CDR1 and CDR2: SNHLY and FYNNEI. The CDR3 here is CASSGTGLEKLFF. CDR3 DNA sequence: TGTGCCAGCAGTGGGACAGGTTTGGAAAAACTGTTTTTT. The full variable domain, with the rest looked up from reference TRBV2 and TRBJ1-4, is EPEVTQTPSHQVTQMGQEVILRCVPISNHLYFYWYRQILGQKVEFLVSFYNNEISEKSEIFDDQFSVERPDGSNFTLKIRSTKLEDSAMYFCASSGTGLEKLFFGSGTQLSVL.